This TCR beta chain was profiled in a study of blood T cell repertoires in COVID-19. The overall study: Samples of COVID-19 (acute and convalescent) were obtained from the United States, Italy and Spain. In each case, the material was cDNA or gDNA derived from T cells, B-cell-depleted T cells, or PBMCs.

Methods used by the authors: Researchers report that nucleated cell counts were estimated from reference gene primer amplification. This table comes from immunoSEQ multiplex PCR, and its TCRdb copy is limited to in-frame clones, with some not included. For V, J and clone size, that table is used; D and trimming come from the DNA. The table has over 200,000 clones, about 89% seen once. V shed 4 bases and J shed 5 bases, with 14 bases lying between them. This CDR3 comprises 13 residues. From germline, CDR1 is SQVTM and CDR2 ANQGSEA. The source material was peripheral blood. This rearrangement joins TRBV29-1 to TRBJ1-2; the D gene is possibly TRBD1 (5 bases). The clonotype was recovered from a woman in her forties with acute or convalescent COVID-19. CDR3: CSVASGLDYGYTF. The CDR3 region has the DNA TGCAGCGTTGCATCAGGGCTAGATTATGGCTACACCTTC.